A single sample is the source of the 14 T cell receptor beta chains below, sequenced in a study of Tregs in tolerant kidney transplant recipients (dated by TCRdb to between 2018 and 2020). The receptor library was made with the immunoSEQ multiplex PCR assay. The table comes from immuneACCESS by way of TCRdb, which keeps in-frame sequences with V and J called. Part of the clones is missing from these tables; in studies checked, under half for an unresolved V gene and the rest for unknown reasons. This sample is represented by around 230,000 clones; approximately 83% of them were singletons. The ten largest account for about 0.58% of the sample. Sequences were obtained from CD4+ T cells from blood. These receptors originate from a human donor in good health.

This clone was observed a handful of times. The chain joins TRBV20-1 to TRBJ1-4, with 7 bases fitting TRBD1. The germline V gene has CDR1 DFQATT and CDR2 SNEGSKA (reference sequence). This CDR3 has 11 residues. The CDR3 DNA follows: TGCAGCGTTTACAGGGGTGAAAAACTGTTTTTT. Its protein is CSVYRGEKLFF.

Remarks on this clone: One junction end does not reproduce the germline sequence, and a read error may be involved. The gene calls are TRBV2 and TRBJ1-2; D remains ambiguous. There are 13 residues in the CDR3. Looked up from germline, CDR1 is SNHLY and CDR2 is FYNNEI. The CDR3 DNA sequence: TGTGCCAGCAAAAGCCCTTCCCCCTATCGCTACACCTTC. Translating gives CASKSPSPYRYTF.

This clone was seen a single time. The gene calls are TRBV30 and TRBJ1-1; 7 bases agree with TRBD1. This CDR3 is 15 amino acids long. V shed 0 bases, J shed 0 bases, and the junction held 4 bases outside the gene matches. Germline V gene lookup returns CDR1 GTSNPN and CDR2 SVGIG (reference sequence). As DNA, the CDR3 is TGTGCCTGGAGTGTAGGGACAGCCATGAACACTGAAGCTTTCTTT. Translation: CAWSVGTAMNTEAFF.

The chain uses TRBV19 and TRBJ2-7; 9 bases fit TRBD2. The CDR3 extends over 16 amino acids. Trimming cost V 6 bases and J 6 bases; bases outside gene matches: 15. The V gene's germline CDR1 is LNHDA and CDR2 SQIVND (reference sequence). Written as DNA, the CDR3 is TGTGCCAGTAGCCCAGAGGGCGGGAGGGCCTGGTTCGAGCAGTACTTC. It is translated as CASSPEGGRAWFEQYF.

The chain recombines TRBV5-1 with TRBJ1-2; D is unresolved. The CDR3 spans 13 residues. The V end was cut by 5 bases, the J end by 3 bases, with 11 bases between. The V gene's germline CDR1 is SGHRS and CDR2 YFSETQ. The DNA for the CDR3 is TGCGCCAGCAGTTCCTCGGCAGACTATGGCTACACCTTC. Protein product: CASSSSADYGYTF.

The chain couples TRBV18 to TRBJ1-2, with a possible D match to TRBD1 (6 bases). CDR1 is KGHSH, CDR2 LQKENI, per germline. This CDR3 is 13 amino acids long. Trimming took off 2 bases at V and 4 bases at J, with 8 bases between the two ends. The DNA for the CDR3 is TGTGCCAGCTCACCAGACAGGACCTATGGCTACACCTTC. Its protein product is CASSPDRTYGYTF.

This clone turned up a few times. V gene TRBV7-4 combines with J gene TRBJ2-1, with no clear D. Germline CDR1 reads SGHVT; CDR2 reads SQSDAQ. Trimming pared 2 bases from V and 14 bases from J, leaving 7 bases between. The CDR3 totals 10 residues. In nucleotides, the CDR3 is TGTGCCAGCAGCTTACCGAGCAAGTTCTTC. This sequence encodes CASSLPSKFF.

The DNA for the CDR3 is TGCGCCAGCAGCCCATACACCGGGAAATACAATGAGCAGTTCTTC. Translation gives CASSPYTGKYNEQFF. This sequence joins TRBV5-1 and TRBJ2-1, with D possibly TRBD2 on 5 matching bases. V shed 4 bases and J shed 4 bases, with 15 bases lying between them. The CDR3 runs to 15 residues. Germline CDR1 reads SGHRS; CDR2 reads YFSETQ.

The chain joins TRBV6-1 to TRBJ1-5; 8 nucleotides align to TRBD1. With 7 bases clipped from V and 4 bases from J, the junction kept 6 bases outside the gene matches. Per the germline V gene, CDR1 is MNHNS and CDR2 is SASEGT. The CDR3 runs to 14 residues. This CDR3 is CASNQGAVNQPQHF. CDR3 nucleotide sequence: TGTGCCAGCAATCAGGGGGCCGTTAATCAGCCCCAGCATTTT.

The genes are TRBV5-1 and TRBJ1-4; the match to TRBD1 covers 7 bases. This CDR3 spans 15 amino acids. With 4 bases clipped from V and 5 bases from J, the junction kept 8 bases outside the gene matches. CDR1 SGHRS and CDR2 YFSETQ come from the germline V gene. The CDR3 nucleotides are TGCGCCAGCAGCACGAACGACAGGGAAAATGAAAAACTGTTTTTT. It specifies CASSTNDRENEKLFF.

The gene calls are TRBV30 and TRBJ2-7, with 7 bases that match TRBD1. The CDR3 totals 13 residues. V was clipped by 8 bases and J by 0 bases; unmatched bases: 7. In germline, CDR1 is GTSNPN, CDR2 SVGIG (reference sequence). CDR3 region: CAGTTGSSYEQYF. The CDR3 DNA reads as TGTGCCGGAACGACAGGGAGCTCCTACGAGCAGTACTTC. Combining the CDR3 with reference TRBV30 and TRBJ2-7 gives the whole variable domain SQTIHQWPATLVQPVGSPLSLECTVEGTSNPNLYWYRQAAGRGLQLLFYSVGIGQISSEVPQNLSASRPQDRQFILSSKKLLLSDSGFYLCAGTTGSSYEQYFGPGTRLTVT.

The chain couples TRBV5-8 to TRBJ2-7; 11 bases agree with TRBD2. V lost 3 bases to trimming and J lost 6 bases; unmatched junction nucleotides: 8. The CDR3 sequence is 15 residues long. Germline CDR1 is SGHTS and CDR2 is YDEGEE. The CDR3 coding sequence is TGTGCCAGCAGCTCTGGCGGGCTAGCGGGAGGCGAGCAGTACTTC. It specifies CASSSGGLAGGEQYF.

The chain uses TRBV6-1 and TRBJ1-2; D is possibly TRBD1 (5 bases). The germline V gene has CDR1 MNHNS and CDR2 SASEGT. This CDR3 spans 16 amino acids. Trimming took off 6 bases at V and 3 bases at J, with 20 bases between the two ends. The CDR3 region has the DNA TGTGCCAGCAGGGAAACACCGGGACGAGGGCACTATGGCTACACCTTC. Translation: CASRETPGRGHYGYTF.

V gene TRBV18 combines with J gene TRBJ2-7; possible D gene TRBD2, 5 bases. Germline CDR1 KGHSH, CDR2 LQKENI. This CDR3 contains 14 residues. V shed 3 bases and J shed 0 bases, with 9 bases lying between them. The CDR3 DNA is TGTGCCAGCTCACCGGCCGCGGGCTCCTACGAGCAGTACTTC. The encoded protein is CASSPAAGSYEQYF. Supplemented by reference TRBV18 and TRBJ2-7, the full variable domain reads NAGVMQNPRHLVRRRGQEARLRCSPMKGHSHVYWYRQLPEEGLKFMVYLQKENIIDESGMPKERFSAEFPKEGPSILRIQQVVRGDSAAYFCASSPAAGSYEQYFGPGTRLTVT.